This T cell receptor beta chain was profiled in a study of a mutant IDH1 vaccine in newly diagnosed glioma. The sample's time point: week 35, safety follow-up. Every single dose of the vaccine, 300 ug of mutant IDH1 20-mer peptide, came with topical imiquimod. Produced via immunoSEQ multiplex PCR; TCRdb's table is partial and in-frame only. Of around 54,000 clones listed, roughly nine tenths are singletons. The length of the CDR3 is 13 residues. The germline gives CDR1 MGHRA, CDR2 YSYEKL. The V gene lost 3 bases and the J gene lost 2 bases, with 8 bases spanning the gap. A remark on this clone: Antigen unknown.

The sequence was collected from a man aged 35-49 years with glioma. This sequence joins TRBV4-1 and TRBJ2-7; D is undetermined. Specimen: PBMCs, collected from a glioma patient whose treatment included an IDH1 peptide vaccine. The CDR3 region has the DNA TGCGCCAGCAGCCACGACGGCGCCTACGAGCAGTACTTC. Translation: CASSHDGAYEQYF.